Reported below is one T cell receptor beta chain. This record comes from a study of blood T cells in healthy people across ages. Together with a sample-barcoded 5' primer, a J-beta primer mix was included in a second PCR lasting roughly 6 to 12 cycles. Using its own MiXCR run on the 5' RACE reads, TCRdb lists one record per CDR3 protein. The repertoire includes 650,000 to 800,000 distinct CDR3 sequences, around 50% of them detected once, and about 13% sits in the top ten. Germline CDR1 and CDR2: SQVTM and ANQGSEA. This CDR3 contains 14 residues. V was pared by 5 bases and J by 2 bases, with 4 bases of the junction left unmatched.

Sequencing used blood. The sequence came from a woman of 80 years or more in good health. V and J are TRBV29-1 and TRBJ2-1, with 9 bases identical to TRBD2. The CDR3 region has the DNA TGCAGCGTTAATAGCGGGAGCACCTACAATGAGCAGTTCTTC. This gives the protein CSVNSGSTYNEQFF.